This TCR beta chain was captured by sequencing in a study of monozygotic twins with inflammatory bowel disease. TCRdb reprocessed the 5' RACE reads, with one entry per CDR3 protein and no DNA. The sample totals 440,000 or so distinct CDR3 sequences. CDR3 length: 12 amino acids. CDR1 and CDR2 from the germline V gene are KGHDR and SFDVKD. This receptor was taken from a human donor with ulcerative colitis or Crohn's disease, or a healthy co-twin of an affected twin (not recorded which). This chain uses TRBV24-1 with TRBJ1-2. The sample taken for sequencing was blood. The CDR3 region is CATSSGTGLYTF.